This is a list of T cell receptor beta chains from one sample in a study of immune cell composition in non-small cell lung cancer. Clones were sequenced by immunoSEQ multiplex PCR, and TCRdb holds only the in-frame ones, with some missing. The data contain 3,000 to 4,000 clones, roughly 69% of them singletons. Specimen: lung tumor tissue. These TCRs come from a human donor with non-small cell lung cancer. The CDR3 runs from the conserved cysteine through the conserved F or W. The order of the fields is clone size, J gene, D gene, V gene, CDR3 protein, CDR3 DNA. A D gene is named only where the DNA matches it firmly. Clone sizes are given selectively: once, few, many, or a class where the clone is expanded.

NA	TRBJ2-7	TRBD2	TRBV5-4	CASSQDLSGSVLGEQYF	TGTGCCAGCAGCCAAGATCTGAGCGGGAGCGTTTTGGGCGAGCAGTACTTC
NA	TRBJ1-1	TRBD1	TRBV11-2	CASSLVGGNTEAFF	TGTGCCAGCAGCTTAGTAGGGGGCAACACTGAAGCTTTCTTT
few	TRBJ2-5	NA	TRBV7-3	CASSSTRSETQYF	TGTGCCAGCAGCTCGACAAGGTCTGAGACCCAGTACTTC
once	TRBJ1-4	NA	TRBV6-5	CASSYSGREDEKLFF	TGTGCCAGCAGTTACTCGGGCAGGGAGGATGAAAAACTGTTTTTT
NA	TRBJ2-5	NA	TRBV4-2	CASSQDGGSGQETQYF	TGTGCCAGCAGCCAAGATGGCGGTAGCGGCCAAGAGACCCAGTACTTC
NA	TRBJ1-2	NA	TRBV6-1	CASSQGLNYGYTF	TGTGCCAGCAGTCAAGGACTAAACTATGGCTACACCTTC
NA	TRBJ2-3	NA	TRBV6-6	CASRDPAGDTQYF	TGTGCCAGCAGAGACCCCGCGGGAGATACGCAGTATTTT
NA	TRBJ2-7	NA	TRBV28	CASSSRQGMSYEQYF	TGTGCCAGCAGCTCTAGGCAGGGGATGTCCTACGAGCAGTACTTC
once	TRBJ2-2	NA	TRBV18	CASSPTGPGFTGELFF	TGTGCCAGCTCACCCACAGGTCCCGGGTTCACCGGGGAGCTGTTTTTT
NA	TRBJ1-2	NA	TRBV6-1	CASSLCYTF	TGTGCCAGCAGCCTTTGCTACACCTTC
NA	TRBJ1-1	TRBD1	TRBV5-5	CASSFDRESISWTEAFF	TGTGCCAGCAGCTTTGACAGGGAGAGTATTAGTTGGACTGAAGCTTTCTTT
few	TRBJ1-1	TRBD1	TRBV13	CASSLAGQYMNTEAFF	TGTGCCAGCAGCTTAGCGGGACAGTACATGAACACTGAAGCTTTCTTT
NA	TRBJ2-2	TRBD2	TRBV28	CASSSEGLAGGNTGELFF	TGTGCCAGCAGTTCGGAGGGACTAGCGGGGGGAAACACCGGGGAGCTGTTTTTT
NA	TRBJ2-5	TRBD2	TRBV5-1	CASSQGLAGGQETQYF	TGCGCCAGCAGCCAGGGACTAGCGGGAGGGCAAGAGACCCAGTACTTC
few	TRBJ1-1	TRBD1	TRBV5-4	CASSLISGTGLMNTEAFF	TGTGCCAGCAGCTTAATATCCGGGACAGGGTTGATGAACACTGAAGCTTTCTTT
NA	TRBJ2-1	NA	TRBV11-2	CASSFQQGNEQFF	TGTGCCAGCAGCTTCCAACAGGGCAATGAGCAGTTCTTC
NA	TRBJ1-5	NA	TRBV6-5	CASSLQPPHSNQPQHF	TGTGCCAGCAGTTTACAGCCTCCTCATAGCAATCAGCCCCAGCATTTT
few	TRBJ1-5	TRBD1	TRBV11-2	CASSLTGGLEPQHF	TGTGCCAGCAGCCTGACAGGGGGCTTGGAGCCCCAGCATTTT
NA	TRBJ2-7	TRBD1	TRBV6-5	CASSFLDRGPYEQYF	TGTGCCAGCAGTTTCTTGGACAGGGGGCCATACGAGCAGTACTTC
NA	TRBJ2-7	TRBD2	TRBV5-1	CASSASGENFDEQYF	TGCGCCAGCAGCGCGAGCGGGGAGAACTTTGACGAGCAGTACTTC
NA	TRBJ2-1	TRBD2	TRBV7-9	CASSNSGGNEQFF	TGTGCCAGCAGCAATAGCGGGGGCAATGAGCAGTTCTTC
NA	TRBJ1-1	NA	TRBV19	CASSIYAGEAFF	TGTGCCAGTAGTATCTATGCAGGGGAAGCTTTCTTT
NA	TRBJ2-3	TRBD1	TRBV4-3	CASSQGQGGASTDTQYF	TGCGCCAGCAGCCAAGGACAGGGTGGTGCTAGCACAGATACGCAGTATTTT
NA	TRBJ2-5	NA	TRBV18	CASSLSGSQETQYF	TGTGCCAGCTCACTATCGGGATCCCAAGAGACCCAGTACTTC
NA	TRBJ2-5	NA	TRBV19	CASSGGDQETQYF	TGTGCCAGTAGTGGAGGTGACCAAGAGACCCAGTACTTC
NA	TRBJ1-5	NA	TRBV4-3	CASSQELGTNQPQHF	TGCGCCAGCAGCCAAGAGCTGGGCACCAATCAGCCCCAGCATTTT
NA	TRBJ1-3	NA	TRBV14	CASSPRGASSGNTIYF	TGTGCCAGCAGCCCCAGGGGCGCTTCCTCTGGAAACACCATATATTTT
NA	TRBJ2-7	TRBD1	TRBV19	CASSNTGTAVSYEQYF	TGTGCCAGTAGCAACACCGGGACAGCGGTCTCCTACGAGCAGTACTTC
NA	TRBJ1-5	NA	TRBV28	CASSPRFQPQHF	TGTGCCAGCAGCCCCAGGTTTCAGCCCCAGCATTTT
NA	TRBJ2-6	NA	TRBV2	CASSVAWQSGANVLTF	TGTGCCAGCAGTGTGGCTTGGCAGTCTGGGGCCAACGTCCTGACTTTC
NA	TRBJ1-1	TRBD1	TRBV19	CASSIDSWTGRTFF	TGTGCCAGTAGTATAGATAGCTGGACAGGGCGAACTTTCTTT
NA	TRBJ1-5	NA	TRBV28	CASSSPQGSNQPQHF	TGTGCCAGCAGTTCACCTCAGGGGAGCAATCAGCCCCAGCATTTT
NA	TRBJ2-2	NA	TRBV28	CASSPPGQTGELFF	TGTGCCAGCAGTCCCCCAGGGCAGACCGGGGAGCTGTTTTTT
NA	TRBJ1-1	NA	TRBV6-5	CASSYTQGNTEAFF	TGTGCCAGCAGTTACACTCAGGGGAACACTGAAGCTTTCTTT
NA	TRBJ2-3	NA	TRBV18	CASSPPEGASTDTQYF	TGTGCCAGCTCACCACCGGAGGGGGCAAGCACAGATACGCAGTATTTT
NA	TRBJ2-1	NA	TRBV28	CASPSLDQGPLGNEQFF	TGTGCCAGCCCATCGCTGGATCAGGGGCCTTTGGGGAATGAGCAGTTCTTC
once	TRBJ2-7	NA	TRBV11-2	CASSLSSGEQYF	TGTGCCAGCAGCTTATCGAGCGGCGAGCAGTACTTC
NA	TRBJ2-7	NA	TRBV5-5	CASSLQVSRAAEQYF	TGTGCCAGCAGCTTGCAAGTCTCCAGGGCGGCCGAGCAGTACTTC
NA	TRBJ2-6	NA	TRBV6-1	CASSDGSVYGANVLTF	TGTGCCAGCAGTGATGGTTCTGTCTATGGGGCCAACGTCCTGACTTTC
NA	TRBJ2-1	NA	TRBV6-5	CASSYGGRILYEQFF	TGTGCCAGCAGTTACGGGGGGAGGATATTATATGAGCAGTTCTTC